This TCR beta chain derives from a study of blood T cell repertoires in COVID-19. The overall study: Some COVID-19 samples were acute and others convalescent; all came from the United States, Italy and Spain. T cells, B-cell-depleted T cells, or PBMCs provided the cDNA or gDNA that served as material.

As handled by the study authors: From reference gene primer amplification, estimates of nucleated cell counts were derived. Some clones are missing from TCRdb's copy, which holds only in-frame ones; the method was immunoSEQ multiplex PCR. V and J calls plus clone size are reproduced from that table; the DNA served to infer D and trimming. Altogether approximately 73,000 clones are present, approximately 92% being singletons, with the ten largest covering roughly 9.6%. Trimming at V came to 2 bases and at J to 3 bases, leaving 7 bases not matched to a gene. The CDR3 loop spans 16 amino acids. CDR1 and CDR2 from the germline V gene are MGHRA and YSYEKL.

V usage is TRBV4-1 and J usage is TRBJ1-3; 7 bases agree with TRBD1. This receptor was obtained from a man older than 75 with acute or convalescent COVID-19. The sample taken for sequencing was peripheral blood. DNA for the CDR3: TGCGCCAGCAGCCAACGGGACAGTCTTAGTGGAAACACCATATATTTT. Translation: CASSQRDSLSGNTIYF.